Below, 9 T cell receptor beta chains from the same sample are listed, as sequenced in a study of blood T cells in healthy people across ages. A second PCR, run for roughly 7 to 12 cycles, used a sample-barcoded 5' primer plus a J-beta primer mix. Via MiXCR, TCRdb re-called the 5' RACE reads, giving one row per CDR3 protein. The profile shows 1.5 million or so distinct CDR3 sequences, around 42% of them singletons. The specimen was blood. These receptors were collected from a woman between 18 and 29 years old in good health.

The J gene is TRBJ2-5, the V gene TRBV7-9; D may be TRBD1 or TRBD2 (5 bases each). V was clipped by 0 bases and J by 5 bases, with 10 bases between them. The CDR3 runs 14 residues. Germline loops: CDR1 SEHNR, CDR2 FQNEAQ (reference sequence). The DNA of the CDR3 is TGTGCCAGCAGCTTAGCCTCCGGGGACGAGACCCAGTACTTC. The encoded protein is CASSLASGDETQYF. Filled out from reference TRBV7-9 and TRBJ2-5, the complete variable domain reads DTGVSQNPRHKITKRGQNVTFRCDPISEHNRLYWYRQTLGQGPEFLTYFQNEAQLEKSRLLSDRFSAERPKGSFSTLEIQRTEQGDSAMYLCASSLASGDETQYFGPGTRLLVL.

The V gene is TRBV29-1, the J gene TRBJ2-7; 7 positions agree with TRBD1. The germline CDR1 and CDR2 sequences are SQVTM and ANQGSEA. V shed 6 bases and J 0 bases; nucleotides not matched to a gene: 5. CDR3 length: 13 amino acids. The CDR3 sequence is CSVQGVSSYEQYF. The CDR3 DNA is TGCAGCGTCCAGGGGGTGAGCTCCTACGAGCAGTACTTC.

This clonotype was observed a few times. The CDR3 DNA sequence: TGTGCCAGCAGCCCCAGGATTCCTCGGGCCAACGTCCTGACTTTC. Amino acid sequence: CASSPRIPRANVLTF. V is TRBV14 and J is TRBJ2-6; D is uncertain. The CDR3 is made up of 15 amino acids. The V gene's germline CDR1 is SGHDN and CDR2 FVKESK. V was shortened by 4 bases and J by 5 bases, with 12 bases between the two germline ends.

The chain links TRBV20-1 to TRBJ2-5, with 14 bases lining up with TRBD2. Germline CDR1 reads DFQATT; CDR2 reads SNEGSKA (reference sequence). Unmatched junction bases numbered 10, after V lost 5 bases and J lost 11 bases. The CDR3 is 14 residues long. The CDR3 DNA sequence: TGCAGTGCTGGGACCCCGGGACTAGCGGGAGAGCAGTACTTC. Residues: CSAGTPGLAGEQYF.

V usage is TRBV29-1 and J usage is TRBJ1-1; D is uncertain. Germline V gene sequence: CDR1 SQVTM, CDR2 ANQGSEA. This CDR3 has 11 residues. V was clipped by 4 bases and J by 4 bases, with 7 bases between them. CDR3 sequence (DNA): TGCAGCGTTGTAGCTCGCACTGAAGCTTTCTTT. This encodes CSVVARTEAFF.

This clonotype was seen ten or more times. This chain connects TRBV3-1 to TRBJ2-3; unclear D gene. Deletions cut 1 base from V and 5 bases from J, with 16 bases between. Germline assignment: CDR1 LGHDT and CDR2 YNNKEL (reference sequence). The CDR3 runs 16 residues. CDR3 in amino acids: CASSQGSQTRGDTQYF. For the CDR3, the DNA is TGTGCCAGCAGCCAAGGGTCACAAACGCGAGGAGATACGCAGTATTTT.

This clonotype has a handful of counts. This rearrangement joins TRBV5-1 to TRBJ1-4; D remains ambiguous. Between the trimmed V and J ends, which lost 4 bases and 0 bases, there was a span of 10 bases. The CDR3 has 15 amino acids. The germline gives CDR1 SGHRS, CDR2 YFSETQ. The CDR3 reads CASSPRPATNEKLFF. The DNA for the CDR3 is TGCGCCAGCAGCCCCCGCCCTGCAACTAATGAAAAACTGTTTTTT.

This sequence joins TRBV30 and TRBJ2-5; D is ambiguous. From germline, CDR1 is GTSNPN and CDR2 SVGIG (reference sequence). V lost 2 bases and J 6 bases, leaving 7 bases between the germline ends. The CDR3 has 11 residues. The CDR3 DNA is TGTGCCTGGAGTCCTCAAAAGACCCAGTACTTC. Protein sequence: CAWSPQKTQYF. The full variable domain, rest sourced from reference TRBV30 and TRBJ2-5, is SQTIHQWPATLVQPVGSPLSLECTVEGTSNPNLYWYRQAAGRGLQLLFYSVGIGQISSEVPQNLSASRPQDRQFILSSKKLLLSDSGFYLCAWSPQKTQYFGPGTRLLVL.

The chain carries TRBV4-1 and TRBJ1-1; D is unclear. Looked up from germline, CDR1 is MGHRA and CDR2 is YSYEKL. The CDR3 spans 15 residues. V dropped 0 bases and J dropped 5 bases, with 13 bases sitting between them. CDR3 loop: CASSQDHLQGTEAFF. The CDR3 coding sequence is TGCGCCAGCAGCCAAGATCACCTTCAAGGGACTGAAGCTTTCTTT.